Sequencing of this T cell receptor (beta chain) was carried out in a study of T cell repertoires in cytomegalovirus infection. In the study overall: Public TCR beta signatures indicated both CMV infection and matching HLA type.

CDR3 length: 12 amino acids. The V end lost 3 bases, the J end lost 8 bases, and 7 bases lay between the germline ends. General observations from the study: Accumulated public TCR beta family frequency recognized individuals carrying CMV together with the relevant HLA.

Details on this clonotype: Its matching antigen is unknown.

TCRdb recomputed calls from the reads with MiXCR, one row per CDR3 protein. The data show approximately 500,000 distinct CDR3 sequences, 15% to 20% seen once. The rearrangement joins TRBV12-3 or TRBV12-4 to TRBJ1-4; no firm D call. This TCR derives from a human donor in good health (CMV status not recorded). Some clones in this sample may be carry-over from other donors' samples. Sequencing was done on a sample of CD8+ T cells from PBMCs. The CDR3 DNA reads as TGTGCCAGCAGTTTGGAGTGGGAAAAACTGTTTTTT. It is translated as CASSLEWEKLFF.